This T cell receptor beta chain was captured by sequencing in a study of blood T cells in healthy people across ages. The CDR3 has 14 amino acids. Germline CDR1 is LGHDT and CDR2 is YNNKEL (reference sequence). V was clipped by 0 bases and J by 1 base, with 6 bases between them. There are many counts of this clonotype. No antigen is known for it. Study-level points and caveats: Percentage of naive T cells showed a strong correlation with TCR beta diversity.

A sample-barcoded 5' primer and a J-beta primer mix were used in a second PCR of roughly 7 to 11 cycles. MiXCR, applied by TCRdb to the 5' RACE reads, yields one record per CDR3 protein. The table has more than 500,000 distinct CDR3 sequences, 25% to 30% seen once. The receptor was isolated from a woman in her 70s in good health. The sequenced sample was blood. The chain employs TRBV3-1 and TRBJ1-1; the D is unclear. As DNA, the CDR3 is TGTGCCAGCAGCCAAGATAGGGAGAACACTGAAGCTTTCTTT. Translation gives CASSQDRENTEAFF.